The entry below describes one T cell receptor beta chain. The antigen is undetermined. CD4+ cells yielded CD45RA+ naive and CD45RA-negative memory subsets. Generated by immunoSEQ multiplex PCR, the TCRdb table keeps only in-frame clones and is missing some. The profile covers roughly 1 million clones, with 70% to 80% appearing a single time and approximately 1.5% taken by the ten largest. The sample belongs to a study of shared clonotypes between healthy human individuals. The study's findings and limits: When compared with the clonotypes that were shared by all four sorted-subset donors, the non-shared clonotypes turned out to have lower generation probabilities.

Germline V gene lookup returns CDR1 MGHDK and CDR2 SYGVNS. The V segment lost 1 base and the J segment 7 bases; nucleotides outside the gene matches: 5. This CDR3 contains 15 residues. Input material: memory CD4+ T cells sorted from blood. Subset in this sample: CD45RA-negative fraction. The receptor comes from a man younger than 35 in good health. The V call is TRBV25-1, the J call TRBJ1-3; 9 bases line up with TRBD1. The CDR3 loop reads CASSESRTGENTIYF. CDR3 bases: TGTGCCAGCAGTGAATCTCGGACAGGGGAGAACACCATATATTTT.